These 5 T cell receptor beta chains originate from one sample sequenced in a study of CD8 T cells in ankylosing spondylitis. Study-level results: The study identified a TCR beta motif of eight highly homologous variants that appeared characteristic of ankylosing spondylitis blood.

These receptors' antigens are unknown. Via MiXCR, TCRdb re-called the 5' RACE reads, giving one row per CDR3 protein. The sample shows a few hundred thousand distinct CDR3 sequences, approximately 20% of them seen only once. The sequenced sample consisted of blood, either unsorted or a sorted T cell fraction (not recorded which). The receptors stem from a male donor with ankylosing spondylitis.

V and J are TRBV16 and TRBJ1-2; 7 positions agree with TRBD1. Trimming took 0 bases from V and 6 from J; bases not matched to a gene: 4. The CDR3 sequence is 14 residues long. Germline lookup yields CDR1 KGHSY and CDR2 FQNENV. The CDR3 DNA follows: TGTGCCAGCAGCCAATCAGGGGGCAATCATGGCTACACCTTC. The encoded protein is CASSQSGGNHGYTF.

The V and J genes are TRBV2 and TRBJ1-1; 9 bases are a match to TRBD1. V dropped 8 bases and J dropped 3; count of bases not matched to a gene: 4. The CDR3 runs 13 residues. CDR1 and CDR2 from the germline V gene are SNHLY and FYNNEI. The CDR3 sequence is CASRWTGDTEAFF. The CDR3 DNA follows: TGTGCCAGCCGCTGGACAGGGGACACTGAAGCTTTCTTT.

V and J are TRBV5-1 and TRBJ2-7, with TRBD2 matching over 9 bases. This CDR3 has 13 residues. V shed 5 bases and J 4 bases; nucleotides not matched to a gene: 4. Germline V gene lookup returns CDR1 SGHRS and CDR2 YFSETQ. The CDR3 DNA sequence: TGCGCCAGCAGGAAGACTAGCGGATACGAGCAGTACTTC. Translation: CASRKTSGYEQYF.

The chain employs TRBV2 and TRBJ1-2; 7 bases agree with TRBD1. Germline CDR1 and CDR2: SNHLY and FYNNEI. There are 13 residues in the CDR3. J was trimmed by 3 bases and V by 10 bases; bases with no gene match: 8. The CDR3 here is CATNRDRDYGYTF. Here the CDR3 DNA reads TGTGCCACGAACCGGGACAGAGACTATGGCTACACCTTC.

The chain recombines TRBV2 with TRBJ2-7; D remains ambiguous. Germline loops: CDR1 SNHLY, CDR2 FYNNEI. The V end was cut by 2 bases, the J end by 6 bases, with 8 bases between. CDR3 length: 12 amino acids. CDR3 protein: CASSELDPEQYF. In nucleotides, the CDR3 is TGTGCCAGCAGTGAATTAGACCCCGAGCAGTACTTC.